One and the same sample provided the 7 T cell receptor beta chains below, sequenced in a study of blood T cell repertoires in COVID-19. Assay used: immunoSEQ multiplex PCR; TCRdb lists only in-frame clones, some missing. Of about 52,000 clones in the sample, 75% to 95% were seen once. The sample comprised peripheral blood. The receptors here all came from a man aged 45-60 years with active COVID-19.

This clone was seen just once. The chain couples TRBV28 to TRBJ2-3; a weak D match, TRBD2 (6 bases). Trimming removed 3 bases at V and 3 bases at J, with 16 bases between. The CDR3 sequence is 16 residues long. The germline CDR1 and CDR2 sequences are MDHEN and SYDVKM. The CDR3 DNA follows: TGTGCCAGCAGTTTGTCGAGCGACCGGGGGACAGATACGCAGTATTTT. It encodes CASSLSSDRGTDTQYF. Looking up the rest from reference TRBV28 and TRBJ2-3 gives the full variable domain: DVKVTQSSRYLVKRTGEKVFLECVQDMDHENMFWYRQDPGLGLRLIYFSYDVKMKEKGDIPEGYSVSREKKERFSLILESASTNQTSMYLCASSLSSDRGTDTQYFGPGTRLTVL.

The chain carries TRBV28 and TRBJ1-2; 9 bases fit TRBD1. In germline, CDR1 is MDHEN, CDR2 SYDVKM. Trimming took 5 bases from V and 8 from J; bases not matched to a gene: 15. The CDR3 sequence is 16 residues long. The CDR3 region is CASSGGGTGISRGYTF. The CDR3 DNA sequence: TGTGCCAGCAGTGGAGGCGGGACAGGGATTTCGAGAGGCTACACCTTC.

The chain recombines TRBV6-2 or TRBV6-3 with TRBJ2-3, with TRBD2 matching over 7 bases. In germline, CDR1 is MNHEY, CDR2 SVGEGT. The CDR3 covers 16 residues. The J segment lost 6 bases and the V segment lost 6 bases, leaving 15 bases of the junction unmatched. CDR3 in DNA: TGTGCCAGCAGCCCCATAGGTGGGAGCGGGGCGGATACGCAGTATTTT. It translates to CASSPIGGSGADTQYF.

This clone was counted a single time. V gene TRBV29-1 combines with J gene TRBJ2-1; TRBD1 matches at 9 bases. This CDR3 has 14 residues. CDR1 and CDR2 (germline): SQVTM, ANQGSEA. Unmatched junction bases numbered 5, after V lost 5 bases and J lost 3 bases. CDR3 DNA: TGCAGCGTTCAGGGACAGGGAAACTACAATGAGCAGTTCTTC. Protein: CSVQGQGNYNEQFF.

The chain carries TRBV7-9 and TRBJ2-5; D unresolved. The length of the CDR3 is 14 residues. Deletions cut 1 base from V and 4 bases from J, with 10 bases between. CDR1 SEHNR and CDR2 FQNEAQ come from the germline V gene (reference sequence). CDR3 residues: CASSLVVKRETQYF. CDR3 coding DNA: TGTGCCAGCAGCTTAGTAGTCAAAAGAGAGACCCAGTACTTC.

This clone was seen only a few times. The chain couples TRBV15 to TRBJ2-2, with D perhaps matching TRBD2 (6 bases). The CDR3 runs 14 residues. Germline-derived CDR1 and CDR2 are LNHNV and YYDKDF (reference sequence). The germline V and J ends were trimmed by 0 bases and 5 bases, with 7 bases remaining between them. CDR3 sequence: CATSRDRETGELFF. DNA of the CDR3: TGTGCCACCAGCAGAGATCGGGAGACCGGGGAGCTGTTTTTT.

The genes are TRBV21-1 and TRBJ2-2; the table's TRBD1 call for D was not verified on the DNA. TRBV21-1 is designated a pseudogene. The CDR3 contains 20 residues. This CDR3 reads CASSKFAPARPTANTGELFF. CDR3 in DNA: TGTGCCAGCAGCAAATTTGCCCCGGCTCGCCCGACAGCCAACACCGGGGAGCTGTTTTTT.